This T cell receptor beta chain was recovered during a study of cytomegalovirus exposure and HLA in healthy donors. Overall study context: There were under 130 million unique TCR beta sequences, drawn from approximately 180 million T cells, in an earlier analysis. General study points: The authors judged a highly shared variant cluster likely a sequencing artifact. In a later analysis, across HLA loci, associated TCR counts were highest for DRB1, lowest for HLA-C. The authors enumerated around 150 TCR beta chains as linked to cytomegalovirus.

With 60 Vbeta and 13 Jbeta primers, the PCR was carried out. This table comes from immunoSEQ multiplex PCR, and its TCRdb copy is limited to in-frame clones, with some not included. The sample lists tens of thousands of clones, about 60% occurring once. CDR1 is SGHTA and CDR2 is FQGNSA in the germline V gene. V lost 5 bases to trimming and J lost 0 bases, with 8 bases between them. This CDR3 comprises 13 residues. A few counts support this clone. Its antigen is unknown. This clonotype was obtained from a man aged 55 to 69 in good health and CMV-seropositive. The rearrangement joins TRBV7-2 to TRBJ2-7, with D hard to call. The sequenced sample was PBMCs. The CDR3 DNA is TGTGCCAGCAGCCGAGCCACCTCCTACGAGCAGTACTTC. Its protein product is CASSRATSYEQYF.